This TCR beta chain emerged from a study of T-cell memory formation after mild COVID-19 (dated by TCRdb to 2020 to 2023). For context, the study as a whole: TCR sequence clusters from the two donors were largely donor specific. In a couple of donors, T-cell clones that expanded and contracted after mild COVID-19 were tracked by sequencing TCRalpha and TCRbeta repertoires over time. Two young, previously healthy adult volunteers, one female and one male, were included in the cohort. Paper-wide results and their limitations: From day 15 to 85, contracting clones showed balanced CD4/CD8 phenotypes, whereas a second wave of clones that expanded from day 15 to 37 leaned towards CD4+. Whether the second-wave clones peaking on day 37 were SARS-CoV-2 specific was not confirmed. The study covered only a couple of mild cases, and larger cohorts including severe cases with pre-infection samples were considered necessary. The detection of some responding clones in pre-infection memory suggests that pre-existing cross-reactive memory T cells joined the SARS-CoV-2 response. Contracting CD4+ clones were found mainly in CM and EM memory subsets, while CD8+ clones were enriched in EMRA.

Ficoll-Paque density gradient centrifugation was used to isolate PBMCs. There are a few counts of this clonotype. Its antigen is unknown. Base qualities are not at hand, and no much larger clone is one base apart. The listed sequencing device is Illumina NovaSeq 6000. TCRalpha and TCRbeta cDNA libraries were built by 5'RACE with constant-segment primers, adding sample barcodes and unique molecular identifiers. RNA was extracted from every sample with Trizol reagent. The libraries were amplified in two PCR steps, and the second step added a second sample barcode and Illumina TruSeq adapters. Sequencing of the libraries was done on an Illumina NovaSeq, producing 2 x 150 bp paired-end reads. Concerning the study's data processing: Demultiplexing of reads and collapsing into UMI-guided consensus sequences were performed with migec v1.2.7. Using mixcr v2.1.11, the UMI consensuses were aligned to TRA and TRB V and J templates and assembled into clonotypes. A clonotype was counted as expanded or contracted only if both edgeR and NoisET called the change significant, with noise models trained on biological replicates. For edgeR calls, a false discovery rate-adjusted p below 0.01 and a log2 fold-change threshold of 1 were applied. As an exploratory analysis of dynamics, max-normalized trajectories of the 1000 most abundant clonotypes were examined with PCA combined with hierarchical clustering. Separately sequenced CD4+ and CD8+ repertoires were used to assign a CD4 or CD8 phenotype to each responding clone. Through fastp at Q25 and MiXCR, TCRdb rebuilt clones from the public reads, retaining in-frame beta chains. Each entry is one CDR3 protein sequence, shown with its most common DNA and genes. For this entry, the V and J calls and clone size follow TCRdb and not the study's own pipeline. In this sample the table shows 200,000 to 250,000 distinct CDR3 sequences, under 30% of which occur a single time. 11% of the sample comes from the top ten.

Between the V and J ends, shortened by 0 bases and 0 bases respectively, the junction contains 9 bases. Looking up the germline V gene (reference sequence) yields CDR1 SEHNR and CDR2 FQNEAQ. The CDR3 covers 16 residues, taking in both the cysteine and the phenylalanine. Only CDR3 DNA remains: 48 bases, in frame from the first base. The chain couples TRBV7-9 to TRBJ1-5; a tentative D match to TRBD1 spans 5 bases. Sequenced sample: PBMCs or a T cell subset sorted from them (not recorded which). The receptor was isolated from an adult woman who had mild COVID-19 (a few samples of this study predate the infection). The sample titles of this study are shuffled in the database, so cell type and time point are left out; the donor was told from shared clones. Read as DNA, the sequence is TGTGCCAGCAGCTTAGCTGGTCAGGGTAGCAATCAGCCCCAGCATTTT. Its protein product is CASSLAGQGSNQPQHF.